This is a list of T cell receptor beta chains from one sample in a study of beta chain features in type 1 diabetes. Sequencing used immunoSEQ multiplex PCR; TCRdb keeps in-frame clones, though not all of them. The table has 330,000 or so clones, 12% to 15% seen once; the top ten hold 5.5% to 7.5%. Sequenced input: central memory CD4+ T cells from blood. The receptors were sampled from a man in his thirties or forties in good health. The CDR3 runs from the conserved cysteine through the conserved F or W. The order of the fields is D gene, clone size, J gene, V gene, CDR3 DNA, CDR3 protein. The D gene is left open where the match is weak. Clone size is given for some rows only: seen once, a few or many times, or a class if the clone is expanded.

d_call: TRBD2; clone_size: NA; j_call: TRBJ2-7; v_call: TRBV4-1; cdr3_nt: TGCGCCAGCAGCCAAGATTATAGCGGGGCCTACGAGCAGTACTTC; cdr3_aa: CASSQDYSGAYEQYF
d_call: TRBD1; clone_size: few; j_call: TRBJ2-3; v_call: TRBV19; cdr3_nt: TGTGCCAGTAGTTTTCAGGGGGCAAATACGCAGTATTTT; cdr3_aa: CASSFQGANTQYF
d_call: NA; clone_size: few; j_call: TRBJ2-2; v_call: TRBV5-4; cdr3_nt: TGTGCCAGCAGCTTGGAACAGAACACCGGGGAGCTGTTTTTT; cdr3_aa: CASSLEQNTGELFF
d_call: NA; clone_size: NA; j_call: TRBJ1-5; v_call: TRBV19; cdr3_nt: TGTGCCAGTAGGGGGAGGGACCGCCGAGCCAATCAGCCCCAGCATTTT; cdr3_aa: CASRGRDRRANQPQHF
d_call: NA; clone_size: NA; j_call: TRBJ2-3; v_call: TRBV4-3; cdr3_nt: TGCGCCAGCAGCCAAGAGGAGTTAGATACGCAGTATTTT; cdr3_aa: CASSQEELDTQYF
d_call: TRBD2; clone_size: NA; j_call: TRBJ2-3; v_call: TRBV5-5; cdr3_nt: TGTGCCAGCAGCCCGGGGACTAGCGAGGCAGATACGCAGTATTTT; cdr3_aa: CASSPGTSEADTQYF
d_call: TRBD1; clone_size: NA; j_call: TRBJ2-7; v_call: TRBV15; cdr3_nt: TGTGCCACCAGCAGACAAAAAGGAGGACAGGGAACCTACGAGCAGTACTTC; cdr3_aa: CATSRQKGGQGTYEQYF
d_call: TRBD2; clone_size: NA; j_call: TRBJ2-1; v_call: TRBV6-5; cdr3_nt: TGTGCCAGCAGAGCTAGCGGGGGGGGGTACAATGAGCAGTTCTTC; cdr3_aa: CASRASGGGYNEQFF
d_call: TRBD1; clone_size: few; j_call: TRBJ1-2; v_call: TRBV5-8; cdr3_nt: TGTGCCAGCAGCTTTGAAGGGACAGGGTTTACCTATGGCTACACCTTC; cdr3_aa: CASSFEGTGFTYGYTF
d_call: TRBD2; clone_size: NA; j_call: TRBJ2-5; v_call: TRBV5-1; cdr3_nt: TGCGCCAGCAGCCGAAGAACTAGCGGGGAACAAGAGACCCAGTACTTC; cdr3_aa: CASSRRTSGEQETQYF
d_call: NA; clone_size: many; j_call: TRBJ2-3; v_call: TRBV5-4; cdr3_nt: TGTGCCAGCAGCACACAGAACAGGGGCACAGATACGCAGTATTTT; cdr3_aa: CASSTQNRGTDTQYF
d_call: NA; clone_size: NA; j_call: TRBJ2-5; v_call: TRBV4-1; cdr3_nt: TGCGCCAGCAGCCAAAGTAGTCAAGAGACCCAGTACTTC; cdr3_aa: CASSQSSQETQYF
d_call: NA; clone_size: few; j_call: TRBJ2-3; v_call: TRBV7-2; cdr3_nt: TGTGCCAGCAGCCAACCGGGACTCCAATCGGGCACAGATACGCAGTATTTT; cdr3_aa: CASSQPGLQSGTDTQYF
d_call: NA; clone_size: NA; j_call: TRBJ2-5; v_call: TRBV7-8; cdr3_nt: TGTGCCAGCAGAAGAGAGACCCAGTACTTC; cdr3_aa: CASRRETQYF
d_call: NA; clone_size: few; j_call: TRBJ1-2; v_call: TRBV27; cdr3_nt: TGTGCCAGCAGTTTCCGAGCAGCTAACTATGGCTACACCTTC; cdr3_aa: CASSFRAANYGYTF
d_call: TRBD1; clone_size: NA; j_call: TRBJ2-2; v_call: TRBV27; cdr3_nt: TGTGCCAGCAGCCAAGACAGGGCCGGGGAGCTGTTTTTT; cdr3_aa: CASSQDRAGELFF
d_call: NA; clone_size: few; j_call: TRBJ1-5; v_call: TRBV30; cdr3_nt: TGTGCCTGGAGCGGACAGTGGAATCAGCCCCAGCATTTT; cdr3_aa: CAWSGQWNQPQHF
d_call: TRBD2; clone_size: NA; j_call: TRBJ2-5; v_call: TRBV10-2; cdr3_nt: TGCGCCAGCAGTTCCTCCGGGACTAGCAAAGAGACCCAGTACTTC; cdr3_aa: CASSSSGTSKETQYF
d_call: NA; clone_size: NA; j_call: TRBJ2-5; v_call: TRBV11-3; cdr3_nt: TGTGCCAGCAGCTCGGACGAAGAGACCCAGTACTTC; cdr3_aa: CASSSDEETQYF